The 17 T cell receptor beta chains below come from one sample, sequenced in a study of Ad26.COV2.S vaccination and SARS-CoV-2 variants. The sample's treatment: roughly 19 received Ad26.COV2.S at low or high dose, single or two shots; roughly five received placebo; per-sample allocation not given. Each sample was drawn 63 days after the first injection (of vaccine or placebo). Some clones are missing from TCRdb's copy, which holds only in-frame ones; the method was immunoSEQ multiplex PCR. The data show fewer than 500,000 clones, 75% to 95% seen once. Sample: peripheral blood, taken in a trial of Ad26.COV2.S vaccine versus placebo. All receptors derive from a person between 18 and 60 years old who received the Ad26.COV2.S COVID-19 vaccine or a placebo.

V usage is TRBV3-1 (or the pseudogene TRBV3-2) and J usage is TRBJ1-1; TRBD1 is a possible D gene (5 bases). Trimming left V 3 bases short and J 1 base short, with 9 bases between. In germline, CDR1 is LGHDT, CDR2 YNNKEL (reference sequence). This CDR3 is 14 amino acids long. The CDR3 is CASSQTTGNTEAFF. CDR3 nucleotides: TGTGCCAGCAGCCAGACCACAGGGAACACTGAAGCTTTCTTT.

With respect to this clone: A read error may produce the germline difference seen at one junction end. The DNA of the CDR3 is TGTGCCAGCAGTTTATCGGACAGCAATGGGCAGTTCTTC. This encodes CASSLSDSNGQFF. The chain carries TRBV27 and TRBJ2-1; possible D gene TRBD1, 6 bases. CDR3 size: 13 residues. Germline V gene sequence: CDR1 MNHEY, CDR2 SMNVEV (reference sequence).

J is TRBJ2-7 and V is TRBV25-1; no clear D. Germline CDR1 is MGHDK and CDR2 is SYGVNS. V lost 10 bases to trimming and J lost 3 bases, with 7 bases between them. This CDR3 has 10 amino acids. The CDR3 here is CATSNYEQYF. For the CDR3, the DNA is TGTGCCACCTCAAACTACGAGCAGTACTTC.

This clone occurred a few times. The chain recombines TRBV28 with TRBJ1-4; D possibly corresponds to TRBD1 (6 bases). Germline values: CDR1 MDHEN, CDR2 SYDVKM. V was trimmed by 6 bases and J by 8 bases, leaving 19 bases between them. The CDR3 runs 15 residues. DNA for the CDR3: TGTGCCAGCAGCCCTCACGAGACAGGTGGCGAAAAACTGTTTTTT. Encoded protein: CASSPHETGGEKLFF.

The chain joins TRBV5-4 to TRBJ2-3; TRBD1 might be the D (6 bases). Trimming shortened V by 4 bases and J by 2 bases, and 14 bases separated the two germline ends. The CDR3 is 15 residues long. From germline, CDR1 is SGHNT and CDR2 YYREEE (reference sequence). This CDR3 reads CASSQRTAPTDTQYF. CDR3 bases: TGTGCCAGCAGCCAGCGGACAGCACCCACAGATACGCAGTATTTT.

V gene TRBV12-3 or TRBV12-4 combines with J gene TRBJ2-7; either TRBD1 or TRBD2 may fit D (5 bases each). Trimming removed 7 bases from V and 6 bases from J, with 13 bases in between. This CDR3 is built from 12 residues. CDR3 in DNA: TGTGCCAGCACTCCGAGTGGGGGCGAGCAGTACTTC. Its translation: CASTPSGGEQYF.

The chain has TRBV6-5 and TRBJ2-7; the D is unclear. The CDR3 totals 14 residues. The germline CDR1 and CDR2 sequences are MNHEY and SVGAGI. The V and J ends lost 0 bases and 1 base respectively, with 7 bases between them. The CDR3 here is CASSYSYSSYEQYF. CDR3 DNA: TGTGCCAGCAGTTACTCCTACTCTTCCTACGAGCAGTACTTC.

The chain combines TRBV18 with TRBJ2-2, with TRBD1 matching 9 bases. Germline V gives CDR1 KGHSH, CDR2 LQKENI. After removal of 3 bases from V and 6 bases from J, the junction contained 5 bases not matched to a gene. This CDR3 is built from 15 residues. The CDR3 sequence is CASSPGTGSAGELFF. CDR3 coding DNA: TGTGCCAGCTCACCCGGGACAGGGTCTGCCGGGGAGCTGTTTTTT.

About this clone: Other DNA variants within this sample encode the same CDR3. The chain has TRBV7-9 and TRBJ1-5; D is unresolved. Germline CDR1 reads SEHNR; CDR2 reads FQNEAQ (reference sequence). V was trimmed by 1 base and J by 5 bases, leaving 3 bases between them. This CDR3 region has 12 residues. The CDR3 coding sequence is TGTGCCAGCAGCTTAGATGATCAGCCCCAGCATTTT. It is translated as CASSLDDQPQHF.

V gene TRBV27 combines with J gene TRBJ2-3; 12 bases are a match to TRBD2. V lost 5 bases and J lost 3; bases outside the gene matches: 6. The CDR3 runs to 16 residues. Germline CDR1 MNHEY, CDR2 SMNVEV (reference sequence). The CDR3 is CASSPPTSGSTDTQYF. The CDR3 bases are TGTGCCAGCAGTCCCCCGACTAGCGGGAGTACAGATACGCAGTATTTT.

The V and J genes are TRBV6-5 and TRBJ1-4, with 7 nucleotides matching TRBD1. V lost 2 bases and J lost 5; bases outside the gene matches: 5. CDR1 MNHEY and CDR2 SVGAGI come from the germline V gene. This CDR3 comprises 15 residues. The CDR3 DNA follows: TGTGCCAGCAGTTACACCGGACAGGAGAATGAAAAACTGTTTTTT. Translation: CASSYTGQENEKLFF.

The J gene is TRBJ2-7, the V gene TRBV7-8; the D is unclear. CDR3 size: 15 residues. The ends were cut back, 1 base at V and 0 bases at J, with 10 bases in the middle. Germline V gene lookup returns CDR1 SGHVS and CDR2 FQNEAQ. The CDR3 DNA sequence: TGTGCCAGCAGCTTAGTGATGCAAGGCTCCTACGAGCAGTACTTC. Encoded protein: CASSLVMQGSYEQYF.

Details on this clone: Other DNA variants within this sample encode the same CDR3. The V call is TRBV7-2, the J call TRBJ2-3, with D uncertain. Germline assignment: CDR1 SGHTA and CDR2 FQGNSA. V was trimmed by 6 bases and J by 3 bases, leaving 10 bases between them. The CDR3 has 13 amino acids. The DNA for the CDR3 is TGTGCCAGCAGTCTAGTCGTTACAGATACGCAGTATTTT. Amino acid sequence: CASSLVVTDTQYF.

The chain couples TRBV19 to TRBJ2-7, with 8 bases that match TRBD2. The germline CDR1 and CDR2 sequences are LNHDA and SQIVND (reference sequence). The CDR3 consists of 13 residues. V lost 4 bases, J lost 3 bases, and 2 bases stayed unmatched. The CDR3 loop is CASSSGTSYEQYF. The CDR3 nucleotides are TGTGCCAGTAGTAGCGGGACTAGCTACGAGCAGTACTTC.

V usage is TRBV20-1 and J usage is TRBJ2-1; D is unclear. Trimming took 3 bases from V and 9 from J, leaving 9 bases between them. The CDR3 has 11 residues. Germline values: CDR1 DFQATT, CDR2 SNEGSKA (reference sequence). CDR3 in amino acids: CSASSPSEQFF. The CDR3 DNA follows: TGCAGTGCTAGCTCCCCGAGTGAGCAGTTCTTC.

CDR3 in amino acids: CASSLRGEGATDTQYF. The CDR3, as DNA: TGTGCCAGCAGCTTAAGGGGCGAGGGGGCTACAGATACGCAGTATTTT. The rearrangement uses TRBV7-3 and TRBJ2-3; 7 bases match TRBD1. V lost 1 base to trimming and J lost 3 bases; unmatched junction nucleotides: 7. The CDR3 has 16 amino acids. CDR1 is SGHTA and CDR2 is FQGTGA in the germline V gene. Full variable domain (missing parts from reference TRBV7-3 and TRBJ2-3): GAGVSQTPSNKVTEKGKYVELRCDPISGHTALYWYRQSLGQGPEFLIYFQGTGAADDSGLPNDRFFAVRPEGSVSTLKIQRTERGDSAVYLCASSLRGEGATDTQYFGPGTRLTVL.

This chain uses TRBV6-1 with TRBJ2-3; TRBD2 aligns across 14 bases. The ends lost 2 bases at V and 4 bases at J; junction bases unmatched: 17. Germline V gene sequence: CDR1 MNHNS, CDR2 SASEGT. The CDR3 has 21 amino acids. The CDR3: CASSERLRGLAGGGAADTQYF. The CDR3 nucleotides read TGTGCCAGCAGTGAACGACTCCGAGGACTAGCGGGAGGCGGGGCTGCAGATACGCAGTATTTT.